The rows below give T cell receptor beta chains drawn from one sample of a study of T cells in Graves' hyperthyroidism and ophthalmopathy. A single record per CDR3 protein comes from TCRdb applying MiXCR to the multiplex PCR reads. Of hundreds of thousands of distinct CDR3 sequences listed, roughly a sixth are singletons. The sample taken for sequencing was blood. These TCRs come from a woman aged 45 to 65 with Graves' hyperthyroidism that later progressed to Graves' ophthalmopathy. Both conserved end residues are part of each CDR3. A D gene is named only where the DNA matches it firmly. Only part of the rows carry a size: once, few, many, or a class if the clone is expanded.

many	TRBV2	-	TRBJ2-2	TGTGCCAGCAGTGTTGAACAGGTGAACACCGGGGAGCTGTTTTTT	CASSVEQVNTGELFF
-	TRBV27	TRBD1	TRBJ2-7	TGTGCCAGCAGTTCCACAAGGACAGGATACGAGCAGTACTTC	CASSSTRTGYEQYF
few	TRBV20-1	TRBD1	TRBJ1-6	TGCAGTGCTAGGACCGACAGGGGGAAGTATAATTCACCCCTCCACTTT	CSARTDRGKYNSPLHF
once	TRBV7-9	TRBD1	TRBJ2-2	TGTGCCAGCAGCTTAGCGCGTTGGGCAGGGGGCAACACCGGGGAGCTGTTTTTT	CASSLARWAGGNTGELFF
-	TRBV6-2/TRBV6-3	TRBD1	TRBJ2-6	TGTGCCACCACCGACAGGGCTGTAGGAGGGGCCAACGTCCTGACTTTC	CATTDRAVGGANVLTF
-	TRBV6-1	-	TRBJ2-1	TGTGCCAGCAGTGATCGAGGGCAGAGCTCCTACAATGAGCAGTTCTTC	CASSDRGQSSYNEQFF
-	TRBV10-3	-	TRBJ2-3	TGTGCCACGATACAGGGCTTGGGTACAGATACGCAGTATTTT	CATIQGLGTDTQYF
many	TRBV3-1	-	TRBJ2-7	TGTGCCAGCAGCCCCCGGGGGAGCTTCTTTCCCCACGAGCAGTACTTC	CASSPRGSFFPHEQYF
many	TRBV7-3	-	TRBJ2-1	TGTGCCAGCAGCCCCTACGCCATCTCCTACAATGAGCAGTTCTTC	CASSPYAISYNEQFF
few	TRBV7-8	-	TRBJ2-1	TGTGCCAGCAGCTTAGTACCTCAGGAAACCGACAATGAGCAGTTCTTC	CASSLVPQETDNEQFF
many	TRBV27	TRBD1	TRBJ2-2	TGTGCCAGCAGCGACAGGGGACTCACCGGGGAGCTGTTTTTT	CASSDRGLTGELFF
-	TRBV6-1	-	TRBJ2-7	TGTGCCAGCACCCGACTCACCGACAAACCTATCGAGCAGTACTTC	CASTRLTDKPIEQYF
few	TRBV30	-	TRBJ2-2	TGTGCCTGGAGTGTATTCGGGGATTTACCCGGGGAGCTGTTTTTT	CAWSVFGDLPGELFF
-	TRBV9	-	TRBJ1-1	TGTGCCAGCAGCGGACGGGGTTGGGACACTGAAGCTTCCTTT	CASSGRGWDTEASF
many	TRBV5-1	-	TRBJ2-2	TGTGCCAGCAGTCTGGGGACGGCGAACACCGGGGAGCTGTTTTTT	CASSLGTANTGELFF
-	TRBV29-1	-	TRBJ2-1	TGCAGCGTTGAACTTGACAATGAGCAGTTCTTC	CSVELDNEQFF
many	TRBV5-6	-	TRBJ1-1	TGTGCCAGCAGCTTGGGGATATTGAACACTGAAGCTTTCTTT	CASSLGILNTEAFF